This T cell receptor beta chain was profiled in a study of T cell responses to AZD1222 COVID-19 vaccine. The study, taken as a whole, reports: Only six individuals given AZD1222 were seropositive at baseline. The donor group comprised mostly white British people and more females; the analysis possibly underestimated clonal diversity. Across the whole spike, CD4 TCRs peaked at regions 160-218 and 743-854. Spike-specific TCR breadth and depth grew following two AZD1222 doses.

V was pared by 4 bases and J by 4 bases, with 6 bases of the junction left unmatched. Germline V CDR1 and CDR2: LGHDT, YNNKEL (reference sequence). The CDR3 consists of 15 residues. Produced via immunoSEQ multiplex PCR; TCRdb's table is partial and in-frame only. The data hold roughly 150,000 clones, with approximately 88% observed a single time. This clone has a single count. The antigen is not known. The receptor was derived from an adult in good health. V and J are TRBV3-1 (or the pseudogene TRBV3-2) and TRBJ2-7; 11 bases map to TRBD2. Here the sequenced sample was peripheral blood, taken on day 0 of MenACWY control vaccination. The CDR3 region has the DNA TGTGCCAGCAGCCTGCCGGGACTAGCGGATTACGAGCAGTACTTC. This encodes CASSLPGLADYEQYF.